One and the same sample provided the 11 T cell receptor beta chains below, sequenced in a study of CD8 T cells in ankylosing spondylitis. TCRdb reanalysed the 5' RACE reads using MiXCR and keeps one entry per CDR3 protein. The sample lists under 150,000 distinct CDR3 sequences, roughly 8.4% seen once, with less than 7.5% in the top ten. Sequencing was performed on synovial fluid, either unsorted or a sorted T cell fraction (not recorded which). These TCRs come from a male donor with ankylosing spondylitis.

This clonotype has only a few counts. This sequence joins TRBV28 and TRBJ2-1; TRBD2 matches at 8 bases. V lost 3 bases to trimming and J lost 5 bases; unmatched junction nucleotides: 6. Germline CDR1 and CDR2: MDHEN and SYDVKM. The CDR3 runs to 15 residues. The CDR3 bases are TGTGCCAGCAGTTTCGGGGGGGCCGTTGACAATGAGCAGTTCTTC. Amino acid sequence: CASSFGGAVDNEQFF.

This clonotype has ten or more counts. The genes are TRBV11-1 and TRBJ1-2, with a weak D call TRBD1 (6 bases). V lost 6 bases and J lost 4, with 9 bases in between. This CDR3 spans 12 amino acids. The germline gives CDR1 SGHAT, CDR2 FQDESV (reference sequence). The CDR3: CASSPTGYGYTF. CDR3 coding DNA: TGTGCCAGCAGTCCGACAGGCTATGGCTACACCTTC.

This clonotype has just a few counts. The chain couples TRBV20-1 to TRBJ2-5, with 7 bases lining up with TRBD2. With V trimmed by 8 bases and J by 2 bases, 8 bases remained unmatched. Germline V lookup: CDR1 DFQATT, CDR2 SNEGSKA (reference sequence). CDR3 length: 13 residues. CDR3 region: CSLPGTTQETQYF. DNA for the CDR3: TGCAGTCTCCCTGGGACTACTCAAGAGACCCAGTACTTC.

This clonotype showed up many times. V gene TRBV20-1 combines with J gene TRBJ2-1; 16 positions agree with TRBD2. The ends lost 0 bases at V and 10 bases at J; junction bases unmatched: 6. The germline V gene has CDR1 DFQATT and CDR2 SNEGSKA (reference sequence). This CDR3 is built from 16 residues. Here the CDR3 DNA reads TGCAGTGCTAGAGATGGGACTAGCGGGGGGGCTGGGGAGCAGTTCTTC. It codes for CSARDGTSGGAGEQFF.

This clonotype was detected a few times. The rearrangement links TRBV28 to TRBJ1-5, with D possibly matching TRBD1 (5 bases). Germline assignment: CDR1 MDHEN and CDR2 SYDVKM. Deletions cut 6 bases from V and 2 bases from J, with 14 bases between. CDR3 length: 15 residues. In DNA form, the CDR3 reads TGTGCCAGCAGATCTGTAGGGGATCGCAATCAGCCCCAGCATTTT. It encodes CASRSVGDRNQPQHF.

This clonotype was counted at least ten times. J is TRBJ1-2 and V is TRBV20-1; TRBD1 matches at 9 bases. Germline values: CDR1 DFQATT, CDR2 SNEGSKA (reference sequence). Trimming took 6 bases from V and 7 from J; bases not matched to a gene: 9. The CDR3 loop spans 13 amino acids. DNA for the CDR3: TGCAGTGCAACCGGGACAGGGAATCTTGGCTACACCTTC. This translates into CSATGTGNLGYTF.

The CDR3 reads CASSADSWGSPLHF. In DNA, the CDR3 is TGTGCCAGCAGCGCCGACAGTTGGGGATCACCCCTCCACTTT. The chain is built from TRBV7-2 and TRBJ1-6; a weak D match, TRBD1 (5 bases). The CDR3 sequence is 14 residues long. The germline gives CDR1 SGHTA, CDR2 FQGNSA. Trimming left V 5 bases short and J 10 bases short, with 15 bases between. Based on the CDR3 plus reference TRBV7-2 and TRBJ1-6, the full variable domain is GAGVSQSPSNKVTEKGKDVELRCDPISGHTALYWYRQSLGQGLEFLIYFQGNSAPDKSGLPSDRFSAERTGGSVSTLTIQRTQQEDSAVYLCASSADSWGSPLHFGNGTRLTVT.

This chain uses TRBV6-1 with TRBJ2-7; TRBD2 is a possible D gene (5 bases). Germline V gene sequence: CDR1 MNHNS, CDR2 SASEGT. The CDR3 runs to 14 residues. V was pared by 5 bases and J by 2 bases, with 13 bases between. The CDR3 DNA sequence: TGTGCCAGCAGTCTGGACTCTCGTACCTACGAGCAGTACTTC. Amino acids: CASSLDSRTYEQYF.

In DNA form, the CDR3 reads TGTGCCAGCAGCCCCGGGGCGGTCTACTATGGCTACACCTTC. Its protein product is CASSPGAVYYGYTF. This sequence joins TRBV11-2 and TRBJ1-2; D may be TRBD1 (5 bases). CDR3 size: 14 residues. The V gene's germline CDR1 is SGHAT and CDR2 FQNNGV. Between the trimmed V and J ends, which lost 5 bases and 3 bases, there was a span of 13 bases.

This chain links TRBV12-3 or TRBV12-4 with TRBJ1-1, with a tentative D call TRBD1 (5 bases). Trimming cost V 3 bases and J 8 bases, with 7 bases left between them. The CDR3 runs 11 residues. The CDR3 DNA follows: TGTGCCAGCAGTTTGGGGGTCGAAGCTTTCTTT. Translating it yields CASSLGVEAFF.

Ten or more counts support this clonotype. This sequence joins TRBV28 and TRBJ2-7; D gene ambiguous. The CDR3 sequence is 13 residues long. CDR1 is MDHEN and CDR2 is SYDVKM in the germline V gene. The ends were cut back, 2 bases at V and 3 bases at J, with 8 bases in the middle. In nucleotides, the CDR3 is TGTGCCAGCAGTTTACGGTCCGACTACGAGCAGTACTTC. Translating gives CASSLRSDYEQYF.